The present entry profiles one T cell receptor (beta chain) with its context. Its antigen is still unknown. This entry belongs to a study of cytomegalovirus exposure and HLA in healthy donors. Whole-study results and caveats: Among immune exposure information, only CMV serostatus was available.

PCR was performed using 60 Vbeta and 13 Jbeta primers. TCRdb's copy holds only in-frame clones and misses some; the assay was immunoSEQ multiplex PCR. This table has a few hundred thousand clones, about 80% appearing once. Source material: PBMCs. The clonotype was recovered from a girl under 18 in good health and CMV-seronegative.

In DNA, the CDR3 is TGTGCCAGTAGTATTGGCAGGGGTTATGAGCAGTTCTTC. Its translation is CASSIGRGYEQFF. V is TRBV19 and J is TRBJ2-1, with D possibly matching TRBD1 (6 bases). This CDR3 spans 13 amino acids. Trimming pared 3 bases from V and 8 bases from J, leaving 11 bases between. Germline assignment: CDR1 LNHDA and CDR2 SQIVND (reference sequence). Looking up the rest from reference TRBV19 and TRBJ2-1 gives the full variable domain: DGGITQSPKYLFRKEGQNVTLSCEQNLNHDAMYWYRQDPGQGLRLIYYSQIVNDFQKGDIAEGYSVSREKKESFPLTVTSAQKNPTAFYLCASSIGRGYEQFFGPGTRLTVL.